Each of the 26 T cell receptor beta chains below was sequenced from the same sample in a study of T cells in Graves' hyperthyroidism and ophthalmopathy. RNA transcripts gave rise to amplified TCR beta CDR3 regions. The HTBI primer set drove a first-round RT-PCR of the TCR CDR3. One entry per CDR3 protein, called by TCRdb with MiXCR from the multiplex PCR reads. This sample has 300,000 to 450,000 distinct CDR3 sequences, with about 25% found just once. Sample: blood. Receptors originate from a man aged 50-60 years with Graves' hyperthyroidism.

This clonotype has more than one count but fewer than ten. The rearrangement links TRBV11-2 to TRBJ2-1; 12 bases are a match to TRBD2. The germline V gene has CDR1 SGHAT and CDR2 FQNNGV. The V and J ends lost 4 bases and 7 bases, in that order; junction bases with no gene match: 14. The CDR3 is 18 amino acids. The DNA for the CDR3 is TGTGCCAGCAGCTCTAACCCCCCGACTAGCGGGAGATTTAATGAGCAGTTCTTC. Translated, it gives CASSSNPPTSGRFNEQFF.

The chain links TRBV12-3 or TRBV12-4 to TRBJ1-6, with 9 bases fitting TRBD1. V trimming: 6 bases; J trimming: 10 bases; junction bases outside the gene matches: 7. This CDR3 comprises 14 residues. The CDR3 reads CASSSTGGVSPLHF. CDR3 DNA sequence: TGTGCCAGCAGCTCGACAGGGGGTGTATCACCCCTCCACTTT.

This chain connects TRBV3-1 to TRBJ2-4; possible D gene TRBD1, 7 bases. Between the trimmed V and J ends, which lost 0 bases and 0 bases, there was a span of 18 bases. CDR1 and CDR2 from the germline V gene are LGHDT and YNNKEL (reference sequence). CDR3 length: 19 amino acids. The CDR3 nucleotides are TGTGCCAGCAGCCAAGAGTGGGGTCCAGGGGGGTTAGCCAAAAACATTCAGTACTTC. Its protein product is CASSQEWGPGGLAKNIQYF.

This clonotype was picked up many times. V is TRBV5-1 and J is TRBJ2-1, with 12 bases fitting TRBD2. Germline V CDR1 and CDR2: SGHRS, YFSETQ. CDR3 size: 18 residues. V lost 3 bases, J lost 9 bases, and 16 bases stayed unmatched. CDR3 sequence (DNA): TGCGCCAGCAGCTCGGGGCTAGCGGGAGGGCCCTTGGTGAGTGAGCAGTTCTTC. It specifies CASSSGLAGGPLVSEQFF.

This rearrangement joins TRBV5-1 to TRBJ2-3; 12 positions agree with TRBD2. Germline CDR1 SGHRS, CDR2 YFSETQ. This CDR3 has 18 residues. Germline trimming cut 3 bases from V and 4 bases from J; bases unmatched to any gene: 12. The CDR3 DNA follows: TGCGCCAGCAGCTCACCGACTTCTACTAGCGGGAGGTCAGATACGCAGTATTTT. As protein: CASSSPTSTSGRSDTQYF. The variable domain in full, with the rest retrieved from reference TRBV5-1 and TRBJ2-3, is KAGVTQTPRYLIKTRGQQVTLSCSPISGHRSVSWYQQTPGQGLQFLFEYFSETQRNKGNFPGRFSGRQFSNSRSEMNVSTLELGDSALYLCASSSPTSTSGRSDTQYFGPGTRLTVL.

This clonotype was seen a handful of times. This chain links TRBV7-8 with TRBJ1-2, with 9 bases identical to TRBD1. There are 18 residues in the CDR3. Germline V gene sequence: CDR1 SGHVS, CDR2 FQNEAQ. Germline trimming cut 4 bases from V and 1 base from J; bases unmatched to any gene: 13. The CDR3 bases are TGTGCCAGCAGCTCCTATAGGACAGGGGAGTTCGATAACTATGGCTACACCTTC. Translation gives CASSSYRTGEFDNYGYTF.

This clonotype was counted a single time. The chain recombines TRBV2 with TRBJ1-2; D remains unclear. CDR3 length: 12 residues. CDR1 is SNHLY and CDR2 is FYNNEI in the germline V gene. V was shortened by 7 bases and J by 2 bases, with 8 bases between the two germline ends. The CDR3 nucleotides are TGTGCCAGCACCGGAGCGAACTATGGCTACACCTTC. It translates to CASTGANYGYTF.

The V call is TRBV11-3, the J call TRBJ2-2; 15 bases are a match to TRBD2. Unmatched junction bases numbered 9, after V lost 5 bases and J lost 5 bases. CDR1 and CDR2 (germline): SGHNT, YENEEA. CDR3 length: 18 amino acids. Here the CDR3 reads CASSPRTSGRAGTGELFF. The CDR3, as DNA: TGTGCCAGCAGCCCGCGGACTAGCGGGAGGGCGGGGACCGGGGAGCTGTTTTTT.

This clonotype was counted ten times or more. The gene calls are TRBV11-2 and TRBJ2-3; D uncertain. The V gene lost 10 bases and the J gene lost 5 bases, with 7 bases spanning the gap. The CDR3 loop spans 10 amino acids. Germline assignment: CDR1 SGHAT and CDR2 FQNNGV. CDR3 sequence reads: CATLGDTQYF. CDR3 coding DNA: TGTGCCACCCTAGGAGATACGCAGTATTTT.

This clonotype was counted many times. The chain combines TRBV6-5 with TRBJ1-1; the D gene is possibly TRBD1 (5 bases). V was pared by 2 bases and J by 0 bases, with 13 bases between. CDR1 and CDR2 from the germline V gene are MNHEY and SVGAGI. The CDR3 loop spans 16 amino acids. This CDR3 is CASSYRGDSVNTEAFF. The CDR3 nucleotides are TGTGCCAGCAGTTACAGAGGGGATTCGGTGAACACTGAAGCTTTCTTT.

This chain connects TRBV7-6 to TRBJ1-4; no clear D. Trimming took off 3 bases at V and 4 bases at J, with 0 bases between the two ends. The CDR3 runs to 11 residues. Germline-derived CDR1 and CDR2 are SGHVS and FNYEAQ. The CDR3 is CASSFNEKLFF. The CDR3 DNA is TGTGCCAGCAGCTTTAATGAAAAACTGTTTTTT.

The chain is built from TRBV28 and TRBJ2-4; tentatively, D is TRBD1 (6 bases). The CDR3 runs 12 residues. Germline assignment: CDR1 MDHEN and CDR2 SYDVKM. The V end was cut by 8 bases, the J end by 7 bases, with 12 bases between. The CDR3 loop is CASGGFLNIQYF. As DNA, the CDR3 is TGTGCCAGCGGGGGCTTTCTGAACATTCAGTACTTC.

This clonotype was counted ten times or more. The chain is built from TRBV6-5 and TRBJ1-1; D remains unclear. With 2 bases removed from V and 5 bases from J, the gap between germline ends came to 6 bases. Germline V gene lookup returns CDR1 MNHEY and CDR2 SVGAGI. The CDR3 covers 12 residues. The CDR3 spells CASSYLETEAFF. The CDR3 DNA reads TGTGCCAGCAGTTACCTCGAGACTGAAGCTTTCTTT.

This clonotype was recorded many times. V gene TRBV5-1 combines with J gene TRBJ1-1; D is unresolved. V lost 6 bases to trimming and J lost 3 bases, with 6 bases between them. CDR1 and CDR2 from the germline V gene are SGHRS and YFSETQ. The CDR3 length is 11 residues. The CDR3, as DNA: TGCGCCAGCATTCTGGACACTGAAGCTTTCTTT. Its protein is CASILDTEAFF.

V is TRBV7-3 and J is TRBJ1-1; 7 bases align to TRBD1. CDR3 length: 14 residues. J lost 5 bases, V lost 4 bases, and 7 bases had no gene match. Germline loops: CDR1 SGHTA, CDR2 FQGTGA. The CDR3 loop reads CASSYRGSGTEAFF. CDR3 sequence (DNA): TGTGCCAGCAGCTACAGGGGTTCTGGGACTGAAGCTTTCTTT. Full variable domain (remainder filled in from reference TRBV7-3 and TRBJ1-1): GAGVSQTPSNKVTEKGKYVELRCDPISGHTALYWYRQSLGQGPEFLIYFQGTGAADDSGLPNDRFFAVRPEGSVSTLKIQRTERGDSAVYLCASSYRGSGTEAFFGQGTRLTVV.

V is TRBV5-1 and J is TRBJ2-7, with D unclear. Between the trimmed V and J ends, which lost 0 bases and 2 bases, there was a span of 9 bases. This CDR3 contains 14 residues. From germline, CDR1 is SGHRS and CDR2 YFSETQ. Here the CDR3 reads CASSLVRPPYEQYF. In nucleotides, the CDR3 is TGCGCCAGCAGCTTGGTACGGCCACCCTACGAGCAGTACTTC.

This clonotype has at least ten counts. The chain links TRBV6-1 to TRBJ1-1, with TRBD1 as a possible D gene (5 bases). In germline, CDR1 is MNHNS, CDR2 SASEGT. V shed 3 bases and J shed 2 bases, with 10 bases lying between them. The CDR3 has 14 residues. For the CDR3, the DNA is TGTGCCAGCAGTGACAGGGCCTCCAACACTGAAGCTTTCTTT. Amino acid sequence: CASSDRASNTEAFF.

This clonotype was counted only a few times. The rearrangement uses TRBV15 and TRBJ1-5; D gene unclear. The CDR3 length is 15 residues. Trimming stripped 4 bases from V and 0 bases from J, with 10 bases between. The germline CDR1 and CDR2 sequences are LNHNV and YYDKDF (reference sequence). The CDR3 DNA reads as TGTGCCACCAGCACCTCACGGTATAGCAATCAGCCCCAGCATTTT. Its protein product is CATSTSRYSNQPQHF. The whole variable domain, filled in from reference TRBV15 and TRBJ1-5, reads DAMVIQNPRYQVTQFGKPVTLSCSQTLNHNVMYWYQQKSSQAPKLLFHYYDKDFNNEADTPDNFQSRRPNTSFCFLDIRSPGLGDTAMYLCATSTSRYSNQPQHFGDGTRLSIL.

This chain links TRBV6-1 with TRBJ2-5, with D perhaps TRBD1 or TRBD2 (7 bases each). Looked up from germline, CDR1 is MNHNS and CDR2 is SASEGT. V was shortened by 4 bases and J by 0 bases, with 21 bases between the two germline ends. The CDR3 runs 18 residues. The CDR3 protein is CASSVYRGGGKYQETQYF. CDR3 nucleotides: TGTGCCAGCAGTGTGTACAGGGGAGGGGGGAAGTACCAAGAGACCCAGTACTTC.

This clonotype was counted many times. The V gene is TRBV6-1, the J gene TRBJ2-7; possible D gene TRBD2, 5 bases. Germline CDR1 reads MNHNS; CDR2 reads SASEGT. The CDR3 has 13 amino acids. The V end was cut by 1 base, the J end by 3 bases, with 7 bases between. This CDR3 is CASSEGRSYEQYF. CDR3 in DNA: TGTGCCAGCAGTGAAGGGAGGAGCTACGAGCAGTACTTC.

The sample holds a few counts of this clonotype. The chain has TRBV3-1 and TRBJ2-5; 11 nucleotides align to TRBD2. This CDR3 has 14 residues. CDR1 is LGHDT, CDR2 YNNKEL, per germline (reference sequence). With 4 bases clipped from V and 6 bases from J, the junction kept 4 bases outside the gene matches. The CDR3 loop reads CASSLLAGVKTQYF. CDR3 nucleotides: TGTGCCAGCAGCCTACTAGCGGGAGTGAAGACCCAGTACTTC.

The J gene is TRBJ2-3, the V gene TRBV18; the D gene could be TRBD1 or TRBD2 (5 bases each). The germline V gene encodes CDR1 KGHSH and CDR2 LQKENI. The CDR3 runs to 13 residues. Deletions cut 4 bases from V and 9 bases from J, with 14 bases between. Written as DNA, the CDR3 is TGTGCCAGCTCACTCGAGGGGCAGGGAACGCAGTATTTT. It specifies CASSLEGQGTQYF.

V and J are TRBV19 and TRBJ2-3, with 14 bases matching TRBD2. Germline CDR1 and CDR2: LNHDA and SQIVND (reference sequence). The CDR3 loop spans 16 amino acids. Trimming at V came to 4 bases and at J to 3 bases, leaving 3 bases not matched to a gene. Here the CDR3 reads CASSTRLAGGTDTQYF. For the CDR3, the DNA is TGTGCCAGTAGTACCAGACTAGCGGGAGGGACAGATACGCAGTATTTT.

The chain uses TRBV18 and TRBJ1-1; a possible D gene is TRBD1 (6 bases). This CDR3 has 15 amino acids. Germline-derived CDR1 and CDR2 are KGHSH and LQKENI. V lost 6 bases and J lost 1, with 15 bases in between. The CDR3 region is CASSGGQGSNTEAFF. DNA for the CDR3: TGTGCCAGCTCGGGGGGCCAGGGGTCGAACACTGAAGCTTTCTTT.

The table lists this clonotype with many counts. This chain uses TRBV11-3 with TRBJ2-3, with 7 bases identical to TRBD2. This CDR3 has 14 residues. Germline trimming cut 0 bases from V and 10 bases from J; bases unmatched to any gene: 7. Germline V gene sequence: CDR1 SGHNT, CDR2 YENEEA. The DNA of the CDR3 is TGTGCCAGCAGCTTAGATCTGGCGGGAGTGGCGCAGTATTTT. It specifies CASSLDLAGVAQYF.

This clonotype occurred many times. The CDR3 loop reads CASSLGLATGELFF. The DNA of the CDR3 is TGTGCCAGCAGCTTAGGACTAGCCACCGGGGAGCTGTTTTTT. The chain employs TRBV11-2 and TRBJ2-2; 7 bases are shared with TRBD2. The CDR3 consists of 14 residues. CDR1 is SGHAT and CDR2 is FQNNGV in the germline V gene. Trimming removed 1 base from V and 4 bases from J; junction bases left unmatched: 0.